These 10 T cell receptor beta chains were all obtained from the same sample, sequenced in a study of cytomegalovirus exposure and HLA in healthy donors. The PCR was carried out with 60 Vbeta primers and 13 Jbeta primers. TCRdb's copy holds only in-frame clones and misses some; the assay was immunoSEQ multiplex PCR. Of roughly 110,000 clones listed, 70% to 80% are singletons. The sequencing input was PBMCs. These receptors all come from a boy between 10 and 17 years old in good health and CMV-seronegative.

The chain has TRBV28 and TRBJ2-1; 9 bases are shared with TRBD2. The CDR3 loop spans 16 amino acids. Trimming removed 6 bases from V and 2 bases from J; junction bases left unmatched: 8. CDR1 and CDR2 from the germline V gene are MDHEN and SYDVKM. The CDR3 nucleotides read TGTGCCAGCAGCTCACTTCTAGCGGGACCCTACAATGAGCAGTTCTTC. Its protein product is CASSSLLAGPYNEQFF.

The chain carries TRBV29-1 and TRBJ1-2; D gene ambiguous. Trimming pared 3 bases from V and 7 bases from J, leaving 12 bases between. This CDR3 has 12 residues. CDR1 SQVTM and CDR2 ANQGSEA come from the germline V gene. CDR3 coding DNA: TGCAGCGTTGATGGGTACGGGTTTGGCTACACCTTC. It is translated as CSVDGYGFGYTF.

This clone was recorded only once. This sample includes further DNA sequences coding for the same CDR3. The chain is built from TRBV5-6 and TRBJ2-7; D not resolved. Germline-derived CDR1 and CDR2 are SGHDT and YYEEEE. CDR3 length equals 12 residues. Trimming cost V 1 base and J 4 bases, with 6 bases left between them. CDR3 amino acids: CASSLTAYEQYF. CDR3 nucleotide sequence: TGTGCCAGCAGCTTGACCGCGTACGAGCAGTACTTC.

About this clone itself: Relative to the germline gene, one junction end is altered; a read error may explain this. The chain is built from TRBV5-1 and TRBJ2-1; 7 nucleotides line up with TRBD1. The CDR3 extends over 13 amino acids. The V gene's germline CDR1 is SGHRS and CDR2 YFSETQ. The CDR3 nucleotides are TGCGCCAGCAACAGGGGCTCCAACAATGAGCAGTTCTTC. It specifies CASNRGSNNEQFF. Looking up the rest from reference TRBV5-1 and TRBJ2-1 gives the full variable domain: KAGVTQTPRYLIKTRGQQVTLSCSPISGHRSVSWYQQTPGQGLQFLFEYFSETQRNKGNFPGRFSGRQFSNSRSEMNVSTLELGDSALYLCASNRGSNNEQFFGPGTRLTVL.

The rearrangement links TRBV19 to TRBJ1-4, with 7 bases matching TRBD1. The CDR3 spans 16 residues. V shed 4 bases and J 3 bases; nucleotides not matched to a gene: 8. Per the germline V gene, CDR1 is LNHDA and CDR2 is SQIVND (reference sequence). CDR3 DNA sequence: TGTGCCAGTAGTACCTACAACAGGGGACCTAATGAAAAACTGTTTTTT. It encodes CASSTYNRGPNEKLFF.

The V gene is TRBV7-9, the J gene TRBJ2-7; a weak D match, TRBD2 (7 bases). From germline, CDR1 is SEHNR and CDR2 FQNEAQ (reference sequence). Trimming removed 4 bases from V and 7 bases from J, with 17 bases in between. The CDR3 has 14 amino acids. CDR3 region: CASSSESEGGEQYF. The CDR3 coding sequence is TGTGCCAGCAGCTCTGAGTCGGAGGGGGGGGAGCAGTACTTC.

A single count supports this clone. The V call is TRBV10-2, the J call TRBJ1-5; TRBD1 aligns across 10 bases. Germline values: CDR1 WSHSY, CDR2 SAAADI. The CDR3 loop spans 14 amino acids. V was clipped by 10 bases and J by 2 bases; unmatched bases: 5. Written as DNA, the CDR3 is TGCGCCACCAGACAGGGGGCTGGCAATCAGCCCCAGCATTTT. Translated: CATRQGAGNQPQHF.

The gene calls are TRBV9 and TRBJ1-5; TRBD1 agrees at 10 bases. This CDR3 has 13 amino acids. The ends lost 3 bases at V and 10 bases at J; junction bases unmatched: 4. The germline CDR1 and CDR2 sequences are SGDLS and YYNGEE. Written as DNA, the CDR3 is TGTGCCAGCAGCGGGACAGGGGGGACTCCCCAGCATTTT. This gives the protein CASSGTGGTPQHF.

This chain uses TRBV19 with TRBJ1-3, with D perhaps matching TRBD1 (5 bases). Germline V gene lookup returns CDR1 LNHDA and CDR2 SQIVND (reference sequence). CDR3 length: 16 residues. Trimming took 4 bases from V and 0 from J, leaving 13 bases between them. CDR3 bases: TGTGCCAGTAGTACCGACAGCGAATTCTCTGGAAACACCATATATTTT. It yields the protein CASSTDSEFSGNTIYF. Complete variable domain (other parts from reference TRBV19 and TRBJ1-3): DGGITQSPKYLFRKEGQNVTLSCEQNLNHDAMYWYRQDPGQGLRLIYYSQIVNDFQKGDIAEGYSVSREKKESFPLTVTSAQKNPTAFYLCASSTDSEFSGNTIYFGEGSWLTVV.

The CDR3, as DNA: TGTGCCAGCAGTGACTCGACAACCGGGGAGCTGTTTTTT. This translates into CASSDSTTGELFF. The rearrangement uses TRBV6-4 and TRBJ2-2, with D hard to call. Germline V CDR1 and CDR2: MRHNA, SNTAGT. The CDR3 totals 13 residues. Trimming removed 0 bases at V and 5 bases at J, with 4 bases between.